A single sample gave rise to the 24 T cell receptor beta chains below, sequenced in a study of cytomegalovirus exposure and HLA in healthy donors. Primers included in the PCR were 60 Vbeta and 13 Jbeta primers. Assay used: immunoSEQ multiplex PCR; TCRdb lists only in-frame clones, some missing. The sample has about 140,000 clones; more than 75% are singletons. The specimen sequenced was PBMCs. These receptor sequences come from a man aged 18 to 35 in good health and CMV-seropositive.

CDR3 in amino acids: CASSLTVGHEQYF. In DNA form, the CDR3 reads TGTGCCAGCAGCTTAACAGTTGGGCACGAGCAGTACTTC. The V and J genes are TRBV13 and TRBJ2-7; D gene unclear. V was cut by 2 bases and J by 5 bases, with 10 bases left in between. CDR1 is PRHDT, CDR2 FYEKMQ, per germline (reference sequence). The CDR3 has 13 residues.

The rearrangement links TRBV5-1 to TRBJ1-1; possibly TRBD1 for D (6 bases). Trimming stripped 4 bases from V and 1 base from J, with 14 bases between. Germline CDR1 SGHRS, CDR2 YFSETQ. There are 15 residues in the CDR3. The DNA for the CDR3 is TGCGCCAGCAGCCGGAGACAGGAGGAGAACACTGAAGCTTTCTTT. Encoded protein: CASSRRQEENTEAFF.

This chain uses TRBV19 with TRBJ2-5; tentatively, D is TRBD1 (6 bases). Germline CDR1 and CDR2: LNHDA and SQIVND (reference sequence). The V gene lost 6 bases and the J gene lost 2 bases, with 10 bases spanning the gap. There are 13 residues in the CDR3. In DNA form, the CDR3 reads TGTGCCAGTAGGGGGACACTGCAAGAGACCCAGTACTTC. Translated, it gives CASRGTLQETQYF.

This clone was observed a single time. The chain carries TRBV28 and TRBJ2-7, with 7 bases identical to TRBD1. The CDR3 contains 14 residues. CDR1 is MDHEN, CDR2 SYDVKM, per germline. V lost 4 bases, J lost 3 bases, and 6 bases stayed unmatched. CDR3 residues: CASSSTGLGYEQYF. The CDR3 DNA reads TGTGCCAGCAGTTCGACAGGGTTGGGCTACGAGCAGTACTTC. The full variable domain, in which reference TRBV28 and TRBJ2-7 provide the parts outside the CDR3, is DVKVTQSSRYLVKRTGEKVFLECVQDMDHENMFWYRQDPGLGLRLIYFSYDVKMKEKGDIPEGYSVSREKKERFSLILESASTNQTSMYLCASSSTGLGYEQYFGPGTRLTVT.

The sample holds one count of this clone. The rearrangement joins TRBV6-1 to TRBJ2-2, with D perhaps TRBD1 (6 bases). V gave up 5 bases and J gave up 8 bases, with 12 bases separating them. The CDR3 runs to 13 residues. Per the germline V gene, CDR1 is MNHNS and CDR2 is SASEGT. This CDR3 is CASSTGWGGELFF. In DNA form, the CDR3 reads TGTGCCAGCAGTACAGGGTGGGGGGGGGAGCTGTTTTTT.

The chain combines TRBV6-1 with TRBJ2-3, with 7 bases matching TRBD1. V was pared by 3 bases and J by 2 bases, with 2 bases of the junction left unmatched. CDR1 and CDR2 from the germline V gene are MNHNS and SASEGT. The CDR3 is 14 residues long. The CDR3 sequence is CASSEGQNTDTQYF. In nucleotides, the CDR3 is TGTGCCAGCAGTGAGGGACAGAACACAGATACGCAGTATTTT.

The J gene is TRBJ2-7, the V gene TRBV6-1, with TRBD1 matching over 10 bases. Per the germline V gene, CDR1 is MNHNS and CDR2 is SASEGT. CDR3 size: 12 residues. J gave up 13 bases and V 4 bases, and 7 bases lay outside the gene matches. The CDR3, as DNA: TGTGCCAGCAGTGGACCCGGGACAGGGGAATACTTC. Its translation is CASSGPGTGEYF.

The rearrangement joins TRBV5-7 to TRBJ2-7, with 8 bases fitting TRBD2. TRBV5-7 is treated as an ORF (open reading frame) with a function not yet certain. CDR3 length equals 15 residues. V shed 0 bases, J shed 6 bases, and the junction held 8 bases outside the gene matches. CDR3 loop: CASSLAQREYCEQYF. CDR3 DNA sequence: TGTGCCAGCAGCTTGGCCCAGCGGGAGTATTGCGAGCAGTACTTC.

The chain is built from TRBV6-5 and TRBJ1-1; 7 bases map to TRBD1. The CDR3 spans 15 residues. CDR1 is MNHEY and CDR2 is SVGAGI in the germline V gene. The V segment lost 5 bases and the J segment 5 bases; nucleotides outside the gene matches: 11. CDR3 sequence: CASSAETGRGTEAFF. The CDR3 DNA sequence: TGTGCCAGCAGTGCTGAGACAGGGCGGGGAACTGAAGCTTTCTTT.

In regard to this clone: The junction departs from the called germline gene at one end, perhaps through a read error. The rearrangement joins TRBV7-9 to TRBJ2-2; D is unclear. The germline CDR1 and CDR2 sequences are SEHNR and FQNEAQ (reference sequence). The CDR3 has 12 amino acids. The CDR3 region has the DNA TGTTCCAGCAGCCTTTTAACCGGGGAGCTGTTTTTT. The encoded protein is CSSSLLTGELFF.

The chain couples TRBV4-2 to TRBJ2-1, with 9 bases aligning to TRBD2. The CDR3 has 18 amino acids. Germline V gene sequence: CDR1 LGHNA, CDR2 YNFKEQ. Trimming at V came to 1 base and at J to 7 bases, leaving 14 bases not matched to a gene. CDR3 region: CASSQAPGSGSNKNEQFF. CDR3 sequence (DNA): TGTGCCAGCAGCCAAGCCCCGGGTAGCGGGAGTAATAAAAATGAGCAGTTCTTC.

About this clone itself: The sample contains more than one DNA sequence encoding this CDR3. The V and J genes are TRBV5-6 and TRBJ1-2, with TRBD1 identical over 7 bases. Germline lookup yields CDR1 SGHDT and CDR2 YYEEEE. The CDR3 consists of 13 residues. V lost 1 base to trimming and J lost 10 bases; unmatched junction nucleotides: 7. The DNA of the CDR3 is TGTGCCAGCAGCTTGCTGCAGGGGGGTATCTACACCTTC. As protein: CASSLLQGGIYTF.

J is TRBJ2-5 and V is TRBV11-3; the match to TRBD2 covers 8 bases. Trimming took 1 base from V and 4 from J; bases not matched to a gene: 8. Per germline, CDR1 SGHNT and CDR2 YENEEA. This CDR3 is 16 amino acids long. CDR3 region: CASSLAPGGPSETQYF. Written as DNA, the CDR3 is TGTGCCAGCAGCTTAGCTCCGGGAGGGCCGTCAGAGACCCAGTACTTC.

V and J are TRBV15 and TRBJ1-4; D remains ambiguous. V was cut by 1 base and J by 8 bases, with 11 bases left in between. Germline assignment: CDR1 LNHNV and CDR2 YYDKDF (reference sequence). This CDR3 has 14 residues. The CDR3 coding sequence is TGTGCCACCAGCAGAGGCCTCAAGGAGGAAAAACTGTTTTTT. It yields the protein CATSRGLKEEKLFF. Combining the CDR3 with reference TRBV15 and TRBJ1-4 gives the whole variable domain DAMVIQNPRYQVTQFGKPVTLSCSQTLNHNVMYWYQQKSSQAPKLLFHYYDKDFNNEADTPDNFQSRRPNTSFCFLDIRSPGLGDTAMYLCATSRGLKEEKLFFGSGTQLSVL.

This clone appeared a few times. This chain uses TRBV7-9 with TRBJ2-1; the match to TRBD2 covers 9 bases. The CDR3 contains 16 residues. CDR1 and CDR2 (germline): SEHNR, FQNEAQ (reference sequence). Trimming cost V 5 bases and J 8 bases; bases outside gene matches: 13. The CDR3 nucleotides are TGTGCCAGCAGCCCAACAAGCGGGAGGCTAGTTGATGAGCAGTTCTTC. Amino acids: CASSPTSGRLVDEQFF. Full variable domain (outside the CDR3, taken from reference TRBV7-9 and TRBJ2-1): DTGVSQNPRHKITKRGQNVTFRCDPISEHNRLYWYRQTLGQGPEFLTYFQNEAQLEKSRLLSDRFSAERPKGSFSTLEIQRTEQGDSAMYLCASSPTSGRLVDEQFFGPGTRLTVL.

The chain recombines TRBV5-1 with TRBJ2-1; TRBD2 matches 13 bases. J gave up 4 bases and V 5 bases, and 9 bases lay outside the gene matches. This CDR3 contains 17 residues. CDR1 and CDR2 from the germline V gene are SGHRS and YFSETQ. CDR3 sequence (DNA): TGCGCCAGCAGATGGACTAGCGGGAGCGCCAGATACAATGAGCAGTTCTTC. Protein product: CASRWTSGSARYNEQFF.

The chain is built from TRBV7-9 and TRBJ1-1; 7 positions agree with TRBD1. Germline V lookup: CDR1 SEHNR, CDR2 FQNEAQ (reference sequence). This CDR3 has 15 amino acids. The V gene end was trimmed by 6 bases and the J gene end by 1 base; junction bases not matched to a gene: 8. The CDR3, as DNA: TGTGCCAGCAGTGACCGACAGGGCTCGAACACTGAAGCTTTCTTT. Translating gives CASSDRQGSNTEAFF. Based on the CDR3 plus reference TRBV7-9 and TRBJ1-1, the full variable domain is DTGVSQNPRHKITKRGQNVTFRCDPISEHNRLYWYRQTLGQGPEFLTYFQNEAQLEKSRLLSDRFSAERPKGSFSTLEIQRTEQGDSAMYLCASSDRQGSNTEAFFGQGTRLTVV.

CDR3 bases: TGTGCCAGCAGTTTATCTCTTACTAGCGGGAGCCGTCAAGAGCAGTTCTTC. This translates into CASSLSLTSGSRQEQFF. The rearrangement joins TRBV27 to TRBJ2-1; TRBD2 matches at 11 bases. The CDR3 spans 17 residues. V trimming: 0 bases; J trimming: 10 bases; junction bases outside the gene matches: 11. CDR1 and CDR2 from the germline V gene are MNHEY and SMNVEV (reference sequence).

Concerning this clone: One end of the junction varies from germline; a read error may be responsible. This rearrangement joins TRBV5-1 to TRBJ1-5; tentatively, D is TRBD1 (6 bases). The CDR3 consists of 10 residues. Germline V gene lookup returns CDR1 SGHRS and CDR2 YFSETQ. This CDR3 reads CASSPWTEPF. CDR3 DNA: TGCGCCAGCAGCCCCTGGACAGAGCCTTTT.

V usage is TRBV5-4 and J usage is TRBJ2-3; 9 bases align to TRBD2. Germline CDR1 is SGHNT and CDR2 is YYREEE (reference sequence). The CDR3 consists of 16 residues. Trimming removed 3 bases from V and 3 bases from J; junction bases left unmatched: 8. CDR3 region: CASSSRLAEGTDTQYF. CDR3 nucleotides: TGTGCCAGCAGCTCAAGACTAGCGGAAGGGACAGATACGCAGTATTTT.

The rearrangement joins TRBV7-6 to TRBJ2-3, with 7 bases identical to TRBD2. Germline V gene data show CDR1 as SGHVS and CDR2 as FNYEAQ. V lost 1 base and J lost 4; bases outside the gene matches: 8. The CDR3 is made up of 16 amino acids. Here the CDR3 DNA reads TGTGCCAGCAGCTTAGTCGGCGGGAGCCCCCCAGATACGCAGTATTTT. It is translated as CASSLVGGSPPDTQYF.

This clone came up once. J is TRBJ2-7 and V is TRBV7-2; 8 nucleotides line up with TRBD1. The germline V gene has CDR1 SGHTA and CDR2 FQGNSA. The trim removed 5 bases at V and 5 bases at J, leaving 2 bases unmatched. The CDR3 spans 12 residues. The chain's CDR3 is CASSATGDEQYF. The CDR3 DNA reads TGTGCCAGCAGCGCGACAGGGGACGAGCAGTACTTC.

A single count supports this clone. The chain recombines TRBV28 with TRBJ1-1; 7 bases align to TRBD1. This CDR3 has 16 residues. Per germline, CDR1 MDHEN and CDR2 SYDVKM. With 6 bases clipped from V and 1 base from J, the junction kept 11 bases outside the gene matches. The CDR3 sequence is CASSLLTGTANTEAFF. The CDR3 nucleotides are TGTGCCAGCAGCCTCCTTACCGGGACAGCGAACACTGAAGCTTTCTTT.

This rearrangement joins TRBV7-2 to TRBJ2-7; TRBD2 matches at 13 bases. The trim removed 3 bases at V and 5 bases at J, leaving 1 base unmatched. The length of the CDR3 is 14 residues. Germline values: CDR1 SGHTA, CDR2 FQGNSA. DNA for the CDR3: TGTGCCAGCAGCTTTGGACTAGCGGGAGACGAGCAGTACTTC. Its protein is CASSFGLAGDEQYF.